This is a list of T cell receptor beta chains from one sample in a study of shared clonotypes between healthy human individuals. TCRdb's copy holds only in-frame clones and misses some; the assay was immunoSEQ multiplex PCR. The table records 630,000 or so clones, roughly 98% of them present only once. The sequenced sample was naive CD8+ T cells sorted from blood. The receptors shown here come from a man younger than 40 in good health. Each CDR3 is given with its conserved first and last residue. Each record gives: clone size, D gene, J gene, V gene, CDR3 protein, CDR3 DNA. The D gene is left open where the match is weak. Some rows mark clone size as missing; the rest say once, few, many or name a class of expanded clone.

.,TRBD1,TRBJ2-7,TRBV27,CASSSYRGYEQYF,TGTGCCAGCAGTTCCTACAGGGGCTACGAGCAGTACTTC
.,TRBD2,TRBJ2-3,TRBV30,CAWSWTSGSSADTQYF,TGTGCCTGGAGTTGGACTAGCGGGAGCAGTGCAGATACGCAGTATTTT
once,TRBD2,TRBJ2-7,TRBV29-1,CSAAPTSTYEQYF,TGCAGCGCCGCCCCGACTAGCACGTACGAGCAGTACTTC
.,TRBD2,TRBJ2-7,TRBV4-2,CASSPSGSSYEQYF,TGTGCCAGCAGCCCTAGCGGGTCTTCCTACGAGCAGTACTTC
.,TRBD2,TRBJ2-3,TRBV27,CASSPLAGGGADTQYF,TGTGCCAGCAGTCCCCTAGCGGGAGGGGGAGCAGATACGCAGTATTTT
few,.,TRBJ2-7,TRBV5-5,CASSLGNGEQYF,TGTGCCAGCAGCTTGGGAAATGGCGAGCAGTACTTC
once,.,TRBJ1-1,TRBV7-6,CASSPEIRGTEAFF,TGTGCCAGCAGCCCCGAGATTAGGGGCACTGAAGCTTTCTTT
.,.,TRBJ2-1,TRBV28,CASSSSVRGPYNEQFF,TGTGCCAGCAGTTCTAGCGTCCGGGGTCCCTACAATGAGCAGTTCTTC
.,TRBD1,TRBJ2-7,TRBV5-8,CASSDGTGFGYGGEQYF,TGTGCCAGCAGCGACGGGACAGGGTTCGGGTACGGTGGTGAGCAGTACTTC
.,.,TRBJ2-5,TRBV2,CASITYRPQETQYF,TGTGCCAGCATCACTTACCGACCCCAAGAGACCCAGTACTTC
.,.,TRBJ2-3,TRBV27,CASRWASTDTQYF,TGTGCCAGCAGGTGGGCCTCCACAGATACGCAGTATTTT
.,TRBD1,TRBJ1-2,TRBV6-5,CASRGQGAWGYTF,TGTGCCAGCAGGGGACAGGGGGCATGGGGCTACACCTTC
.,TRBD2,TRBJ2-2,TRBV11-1,CATSGLGEAGELFF,TGTGCCACCTCGGGACTAGGGGAGGCCGGGGAGCTGTTTTTT
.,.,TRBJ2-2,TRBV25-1,CASYRAGELFF,TGTGCCAGCTATCGGGCCGGGGAGCTGTTTTTT
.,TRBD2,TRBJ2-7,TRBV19,CASSWASGTPPYEQYF,TGTGCCAGTAGTTGGGCTAGCGGGACCCCTCCCTACGAGCAGTACTTC
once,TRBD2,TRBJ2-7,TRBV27,CATSGGESAYEQYF,TGTGCCACCAGTGGGGGGGAGTCAGCCTACGAGCAGTACTTC
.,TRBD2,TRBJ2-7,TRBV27,CASSSITSGRPYEQYF,TGTGCCAGCAGCTCTATCACTAGCGGGAGACCCTACGAGCAGTACTTC
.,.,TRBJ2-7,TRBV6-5,CASSYSDTSYEQYF,TGTGCCAGCAGTTACTCAGACACCTCCTACGAGCAGTACTTC